The 2 T cell receptor beta chains below were found in one sample sequenced in a study of beta chain features in type 1 diabetes. Expressed TCRB transcripts were sequenced, since all the RNA that had been isolated was reverse transcribed. Measured with immunoSEQ multiplex PCR; TCRdb has only the in-frame clones, and not every one. Of about 290,000 clones listed, approximately 8.1% are singletons. Sequencing was done on a sample of central memory CD4+ T cells from blood. The receptors shown here come from a woman aged 18-29 years in good health.

This clone was observed a few times. The chain uses TRBV7-8 and TRBJ1-4; D is unresolved. The CDR3 has 17 amino acids. The V end was cut by 4 bases, the J end by 6 bases, with 21 bases between. The V gene's germline CDR1 is SGHVS and CDR2 FQNEAQ. CDR3 in amino acids: CASSSYGSGRGHEKLFF. CDR3 nucleotide sequence: TGTGCCAGCAGCTCGTATGGGTCGGGGAGAGGACATGAAAAACTGTTTTTT.

This clone was picked up a small number of times. The chain is built from TRBV4-3 and TRBJ1-1; D not certain. Germline V gene lookup returns CDR1 LGHNA and CDR2 YSLEER. Trimming removed 1 base at V and 5 bases at J, with 11 bases between. The length of the CDR3 is 14 residues. The DNA of the CDR3 is TGCGCCAGCAGCCAAGTTAGGGTTGGGACTGAAGCTTTCTTT. It is translated as CASSQVRVGTEAFF.